The 26 T cell receptor beta chains reported below all come from one sample, sequenced in a study of blood T cell repertoires in COVID-19. Only in-frame clones appear in the TCRdb table, and some are missing; sequencing was by immunoSEQ multiplex PCR. The sample lists 300,000 to 400,000 clones; roughly 85% were seen once. Input material: PBMCs or T cells enriched from blood (not recorded which). The receptor source for this set is a woman younger than 45 who had been exposed to COVID-19.

The gene calls are TRBV30 and TRBJ1-3; D ambiguous. Trimming left V 2 bases short and J 15 bases short, with 14 bases between. The length of the CDR3 is 11 residues. Germline values: CDR1 GTSNPN, CDR2 SVGIG (reference sequence). DNA for the CDR3: TGTGCCTGGAGTCGGGAAATGGCGAGATATTTT. It codes for CAWSREMARYF.

The J gene is TRBJ2-7, the V gene TRBV24-1; D is undetermined. The V gene lost 3 bases and the J gene lost 4 bases, with 3 bases spanning the gap. The CDR3 spans 11 residues. Germline CDR1 is KGHDR and CDR2 is SFDVKD. The DNA for the CDR3 is TGTGCCACCAGTGATATATACGAGCAGTACTTC. Its protein is CATSDIYEQYF.

The chain is built from TRBV7-9 and TRBJ1-1, with D perhaps matching TRBD1 (6 bases). The germline V gene has CDR1 SEHNR and CDR2 FQNEAQ (reference sequence). The CDR3 is made up of 12 amino acids. Between the trimmed V and J ends, which lost 11 bases and 0 bases, there was a span of 10 bases. The CDR3 DNA sequence: TGTGCCCAAGGACAGATGAACACTGAAGCTTTCTTT. Protein product: CAQGQMNTEAFF.

V gene TRBV19 combines with J gene TRBJ1-6; D is ambiguous. Between the trimmed V and J ends, which lost 10 bases and 7 bases, there was a span of 29 bases. CDR3 length: 18 residues. The germline gives CDR1 LNHDA, CDR2 SQIVND (reference sequence). The CDR3 sequence is CATSSGSPDSQLNSPLHF. The DNA for the CDR3 is TGTGCCACTTCCTCCGGGAGTCCCGATTCTCAACTCAATTCACCCCTCCACTTT.

This clone is a singleton in its sample. The genes are TRBV3-1 (or the pseudogene TRBV3-2) and TRBJ2-1; D perhaps matches TRBD1 (5 bases). The germline CDR1 and CDR2 sequences are LGHDT and YNNKEL (reference sequence). The length of the CDR3 is 13 residues. V dropped 0 bases and J dropped 11 bases, with 11 bases sitting between them. CDR3 coding DNA: TGTGCCAGCAGCCAAGAGGTTAAGGGGCAGCAGTTCTTC. It encodes CASSQEVKGQQFF.

This chain links TRBV27 with TRBJ1-2; no clear D. Germline V gene sequence: CDR1 MNHEY, CDR2 SMNVEV (reference sequence). The CDR3 is made up of 15 amino acids. Trimming left V 6 bases short and J 4 bases short, with 18 bases between. The CDR3 spells CASRQTGSRGYGYTF. DNA for the CDR3: TGTGCCAGCAGGCAAACCGGGTCCCGAGGCTATGGCTACACCTTC.

This clone came up once. This chain connects TRBV19 to TRBJ2-1; D call uncertain. Germline loops: CDR1 LNHDA, CDR2 SQIVND (reference sequence). V was shortened by 4 bases and J by 9 bases, with 13 bases between the two germline ends. This CDR3 is built from 13 residues. CDR3 amino acids: CASSTPSSSEQFF. CDR3 nucleotide sequence: TGTGCCAGTAGTACCCCCTCCTCTAGTGAGCAGTTCTTC.

The chain is built from TRBV5-1 and TRBJ2-5; D is perhaps TRBD1 (6 bases). Germline V gene data show CDR1 as SGHRS and CDR2 as YFSETQ. Deletions cut 4 bases from V and 0 bases from J, with 19 bases between. The CDR3 is 17 residues long. The CDR3 loop is CASSTGTRFLYQETQYF. For the CDR3, the DNA is TGCGCCAGCAGCACAGGGACGCGGTTTTTGTACCAAGAGACCCAGTACTTC.

The rearrangement links TRBV12-3 or TRBV12-4 to TRBJ1-5; D unresolved. The CDR3 spans 13 residues. The V gene lost 7 bases and the J gene lost 4 bases, with 11 bases spanning the gap. In DNA, the CDR3 is TGTGCCAGCACCCTGAGGGTGAATCAGCCCCAGCATTTT. It codes for CASTLRVNQPQHF.

This clone came up a few times. The gene calls are TRBV5-4 and TRBJ2-2, with 9 bases identical to TRBD2. CDR3 size: 14 residues. In germline, CDR1 is SGHNT, CDR2 YYREEE (reference sequence). With 3 bases clipped from V and 6 bases from J, the junction kept 3 bases outside the gene matches. CDR3 coding DNA: TGTGCCAGCAGCTCATTAGCGGGGGCCGGGGAGCTGTTTTTT. Its protein product is CASSSLAGAGELFF.

This chain connects TRBV10-3 to TRBJ2-2; a possible D gene is TRBD2 (6 bases). Germline V gives CDR1 ENHRY, CDR2 SYGVKD. The V and J ends lost 4 bases and 8 bases respectively, with 14 bases between them. This CDR3 comprises 14 residues. The CDR3 region is CAISGYGEVGELFF. The CDR3 DNA reads TGTGCCATCAGTGGATACGGGGAGGTAGGGGAGCTGTTTTTT.

The chain recombines TRBV29-1 with TRBJ1-1; 9 bases align to TRBD1. CDR3 length equals 17 residues. The V gene end was trimmed by 8 bases and the J gene end by 4 bases; junction bases not matched to a gene: 20. Germline V gene data show CDR1 as SQVTM and CDR2 as ANQGSEA. Here the CDR3 DNA reads TGCAGCTCGGGGGCTCCACCGGGACAGGGAAGGTCCACTGAAGCTTTCTTT. This encodes CSSGAPPGQGRSTEAFF.

The V and J genes are TRBV7-2 and TRBJ2-7; D perhaps matches TRBD2 (6 bases). The V gene's germline CDR1 is SGHTA and CDR2 FQGNSA. The V end lost 5 bases, the J end lost 1 base, and 18 bases lay between the germline ends. The CDR3 totals 16 residues. CDR3 in DNA: TGTGCCAGCAGCGACTACGCGGGGTCTATTTCCTACGAGCAGTACTTC. Its translation is CASSDYAGSISYEQYF.

V and J are TRBV6-1 and TRBJ2-4; D possibly corresponds to TRBD2 (6 bases). This CDR3 is 14 amino acids long. Trimming removed 3 bases at V and 8 bases at J, with 14 bases between. The germline CDR1 and CDR2 sequences are MNHNS and SASEGT. CDR3 sequence: CASSDSGVTDIQYF. CDR3 sequence (DNA): TGTGCCAGCAGTGATTCGGGGGTCACGGACATTCAGTACTTC.

The CDR3 sequence: CASSQLAGLGPTGELFF. DNA of the CDR3: TGTGCCAGCAGCCAGTTAGCGGGACTAGGGCCCACCGGGGAGCTGTTTTTT. V gene TRBV3-1 (or the pseudogene TRBV3-2) combines with J gene TRBJ2-2, with TRBD2 matching 8 bases. The CDR3 has 17 residues. Germline trimming cut 3 bases from V and 4 bases from J; bases unmatched to any gene: 10. CDR1 is LGHDT and CDR2 is YNNKEL in the germline V gene (reference sequence).

The chain links TRBV2 to TRBJ2-2, with 9 bases fitting TRBD2. CDR1 is SNHLY and CDR2 is FYNNEI in the germline V gene. The length of the CDR3 is 15 residues. The J segment lost 6 bases and the V segment lost 5 bases, leaving 7 bases of the junction unmatched. The CDR3 DNA reads TGTGCCAGCAGTCTAATAGCGGGAGCCCCCGGGGAGCTGTTTTTT. The encoded protein is CASSLIAGAPGELFF. Complete variable domain (other parts from reference TRBV2 and TRBJ2-2): EPEVTQTPSHQVTQMGQEVILRCVPISNHLYFYWYRQILGQKVEFLVSFYNNEISEKSEIFDDQFSVERPDGSNFTLKIRSTKLEDSAMYFCASSLIAGAPGELFFGEGSRLTVL.

The chain joins TRBV5-1 to TRBJ1-2; D uncertain. V was shortened by 4 bases and J by 0 bases, with 13 bases between the two germline ends. The CDR3 length is 15 residues. From germline, CDR1 is SGHRS and CDR2 YFSETQ. The CDR3 spells CASSAGVLTNYGYTF. For the CDR3, the DNA is TGCGCCAGCAGCGCAGGCGTACTCACTAACTATGGCTACACCTTC.

The sample holds a few counts of this clone. The chain combines TRBV5-1 with TRBJ1-1; D unresolved. CDR1 is SGHRS and CDR2 is YFSETQ in the germline V gene. The V end lost 2 bases, the J end lost 5 bases, and 13 bases lay between the germline ends. The CDR3 sequence is 14 residues long. DNA of the CDR3: TGCGCCAGCAGCTTTGTGGTATCGGGAACTGAAGCTTTCTTT. It is translated as CASSFVVSGTEAFF.

This chain connects TRBV2 to TRBJ2-2, with TRBD2 identical over 13 bases. The germline V gene encodes CDR1 SNHLY and CDR2 FYNNEI. The CDR3 length is 16 residues. J was trimmed by 4 bases and V by 7 bases; bases with no gene match: 6. CDR3 protein: CASKSTSGGATGELFF. The CDR3 DNA reads TGTGCCAGCAAATCAACTAGCGGGGGGGCCACCGGGGAGCTGTTTTTT. The full variable domain, completed using reference TRBV2 and TRBJ2-2, is EPEVTQTPSHQVTQMGQEVILRCVPISNHLYFYWYRQILGQKVEFLVSFYNNEISEKSEIFDDQFSVERPDGSNFTLKIRSTKLEDSAMYFCASKSTSGGATGELFFGEGSRLTVL.

V usage is TRBV25-1 and J usage is TRBJ2-5; tentatively, D is TRBD2 (6 bases). V was clipped by 5 bases and J by 1 base, with 20 bases between them. The CDR3 spans 17 residues. The germline V gene has CDR1 MGHDK and CDR2 SYGVNS. DNA for the CDR3: TGTGCCAGCAGTTTGTATTCGGGCGGGACCCTCCAAGAGACCCAGTACTTC. Translating it yields CASSLYSGGTLQETQYF.

The chain couples TRBV5-4 to TRBJ1-2, with TRBD1 as a possible D gene (5 bases). CDR1 is SGHNT, CDR2 YYREEE, per germline (reference sequence). The ends were cut back, 4 bases at V and 5 bases at J, with 15 bases in the middle. The CDR3 covers 14 residues. The CDR3 DNA reads TGTGCCAGCAGCGCGGGGGGTCTATCTTATGGCTACACCTTC. It codes for CASSAGGLSYGYTF.

The genes are TRBV28 and TRBJ2-1; D remains unclear. V was cut by 3 bases and J by 7 bases, with 13 bases left in between. Germline V gives CDR1 MDHEN, CDR2 SYDVKM. The CDR3 spans 14 residues. The CDR3 protein is CASSFSGRGNEQFF. CDR3 coding DNA: TGTGCCAGCAGTTTTTCGGGTCGAGGAAATGAGCAGTTCTTC. The full variable domain, its missing parts supplied by reference TRBV28 and TRBJ2-1, is DVKVTQSSRYLVKRTGEKVFLECVQDMDHENMFWYRQDPGLGLRLIYFSYDVKMKEKGDIPEGYSVSREKKERFSLILESASTNQTSMYLCASSFSGRGNEQFFGPGTRLTVL.

The rearrangement joins TRBV19 to TRBJ1-3, with 7 bases lining up with TRBD1. J lost 0 bases, V lost 5 bases, and 7 bases had no gene match. The CDR3 runs to 16 residues. CDR1 is LNHDA and CDR2 is SQIVND in the germline V gene (reference sequence). DNA of the CDR3: TGTGCCAGTAGTCGCTTGGACAGGAGCTCTGGAAACACCATATATTTT. It specifies CASSRLDRSSGNTIYF.

The chain has TRBV4-3 and TRBJ1-2; 8 bases are a match to TRBD1. Looked up from germline, CDR1 is LGHNA and CDR2 is YSLEER. After removal of 4 bases from V and 4 bases from J, the junction contained 2 bases not matched to a gene. CDR3 length: 13 residues. CDR3 sequence (DNA): TGCGCCAGCAGCCCAGGACAGGGCTATGGCTACACCTTC. It yields the protein CASSPGQGYGYTF.

The V and J genes are TRBV30 and TRBJ1-1; D unresolved. Germline V gene data show CDR1 as GTSNPN and CDR2 as SVGIG (reference sequence). The CDR3 is 14 amino acids. V was shortened by 0 bases and J by 4 bases, with 12 bases between the two germline ends. Written as DNA, the CDR3 is TGTGCCTGGAGTGTACGAGGGAGGAGCACTGAAGCTTTCTTT. It codes for CAWSVRGRSTEAFF. The whole variable domain, filled in from reference TRBV30 and TRBJ1-1, reads SQTIHQWPATLVQPVGSPLSLECTVEGTSNPNLYWYRQAAGRGLQLLFYSVGIGQISSEVPQNLSASRPQDRQFILSSKKLLLSDSGFYLCAWSVRGRSTEAFFGQGTRLTVV.

This clone turned up a few times. The chain links TRBV4-2 to TRBJ1-4; 8 bases map to TRBD1. Trimming took 4 bases from V and 8 from J; bases not matched to a gene: 9. CDR1 LGHNA and CDR2 YNFKEQ come from the germline V gene. The CDR3 runs to 15 residues. CDR3 protein: CASSRSTGEDEKLFF. In nucleotides, the CDR3 is TGTGCCAGCAGCCGATCGACAGGGGAGGACGAAAAACTGTTTTTT.